Each of the 31 T cell receptor beta chains below was sequenced from the same sample in a study of T cells in localized non-small cell lung cancer. Clones were read by immunoSEQ multiplex PCR, and TCRdb kept only the in-frame ones, dropping some. The sample lists more than 12,000 clones, 75% to 90% seen once, with 24% in the top ten. The sequences come from peripheral blood, collected before any cancer treatment. These receptor sequences come from a female donor of 60 years or more with stage I squamous cell lung carcinoma.

The chain carries TRBV7-2 and TRBJ1-6; D ambiguous. The V gene's germline CDR1 is SGHTA and CDR2 FQGNSA. V lost 1 base, J lost 9 bases, and 13 bases lay in between. The CDR3 has 15 amino acids. CDR3 region: CASSLEGSLGSPLHF. The CDR3 DNA is TGTGCCAGCAGCTTAGAGGGCTCATTAGGTTCACCCCTCCACTTT.

The rearrangement uses TRBV7-6 and TRBJ2-7, with no clear D. V gave up 1 base and J gave up 6 bases, with 7 bases separating them. CDR1 SGHVS and CDR2 FNYEAQ come from the germline V gene. The CDR3 extends over 12 amino acids. In nucleotides, the CDR3 is TGTGCCAGCAGCTTAGTTGCAACCGAGCAGTACTTC. Its protein product is CASSLVATEQYF.

V is TRBV6-5 and J is TRBJ2-1; 7 bases are a match to TRBD2. This CDR3 is 15 amino acids long. V was pared by 5 bases and J by 6 bases, with 10 bases of the junction left unmatched. Germline V gives CDR1 MNHEY, CDR2 SVGAGI. This CDR3 is CASSPGEREANEQFF. The DNA for the CDR3 is TGTGCCAGCAGTCCCGGGGAGCGGGAAGCCAATGAGCAGTTCTTC.

The DNA of the CDR3 is TGCGCCAGCAGTCCTTCGTTGACAGGACGGTATAATTCACCCCTCCACTTT. Its translation is CASSPSLTGRYNSPLHF. This chain uses TRBV23-1 with TRBJ1-6; D may be TRBD1 (6 bases). TRBV23-1 is sorted into the ORF group, with uncertain function. The ends were cut back, 4 bases at V and 4 bases at J, with 17 bases in the middle. The length of the CDR3 is 17 residues.

The gene calls are TRBV13 and TRBJ1-2; a weak D match, TRBD1 (5 bases). The germline V gene encodes CDR1 PRHDT and CDR2 FYEKMQ (reference sequence). Trimming left V 5 bases short and J 8 bases short, with 21 bases between. The CDR3 is 15 amino acids. The CDR3 region has the DNA TGTGCCAGCAGCAAACAGGTGACCATTCCGAACGGCTACACCTTC. Translated, it gives CASSKQVTIPNGYTF. Full variable domain (outside the CDR3, taken from reference TRBV13 and TRBJ1-2): AAGVIQSPRHLIKEKRETATLKCYPIPRHDTVYWYQQGPGQDPQFLISFYEKMQSDKGSIPDRFSAQQFSDYHSELNMSSLELGDSALYFCASSKQVTIPNGYTFGSGTRLTVV.

This clone was seen a single time. The J gene is TRBJ2-3, the V gene TRBV6-4; D possibly corresponds to TRBD2 (7 bases). CDR3 size: 15 residues. V shed 2 bases and J shed 2 bases, with 11 bases lying between them. Per the germline V gene, CDR1 is MRHNA and CDR2 is SNTAGT. CDR3 bases: TGTGCCAGCAGTGACAGGGGGGGGGCCACAGATACGCAGTATTTT. Translated, it gives CASSDRGGATDTQYF.

This CDR3 reads CASSLRGTPYNEQFF. In DNA form, the CDR3 reads TGTGCCAGCAGCTTACGGGGAACACCCTACAATGAGCAGTTCTTC. V and J are TRBV7-8 and TRBJ2-1, with a tentative D call TRBD2 (5 bases). Trimming took 2 bases from V and 2 from J, leaving 10 bases between them. The length of the CDR3 is 15 residues. Per the germline V gene, CDR1 is SGHVS and CDR2 is FQNEAQ.

This clone was counted once. This chain joins TRBV7-2 and TRBJ2-3, with TRBD1 as a possible D gene (6 bases). The CDR3 covers 14 residues. V was cut by 7 bases and J by 4 bases, with 15 bases left in between. Per the germline V gene, CDR1 is SGHTA and CDR2 is FQGNSA. The DNA for the CDR3 is TGTGCCAGCACCTCACCTTACAGGGCAGATACGCAGTATTTT. Translation: CASTSPYRADTQYF. The full variable domain, completed using reference TRBV7-2 and TRBJ2-3, is GAGVSQSPSNKVTEKGKDVELRCDPISGHTALYWYRQSLGQGLEFLIYFQGNSAPDKSGLPSDRFSAERTGGSVSTLTIQRTQQEDSAVYLCASTSPYRADTQYFGPGTRLTVL.

The chain carries TRBV19 and TRBJ2-1; 7 positions agree with TRBD1. Germline-derived CDR1 and CDR2 are LNHDA and SQIVND (reference sequence). V shed 4 bases, J shed 6 bases, and the junction held 3 bases outside the gene matches. The CDR3 sequence is 13 residues long. CDR3: CASSTGQANEQFF. The CDR3 DNA reads TGTGCCAGTAGTACCGGACAGGCCAATGAGCAGTTCTTC.

The chain links TRBV30 to TRBJ2-7; D not resolved. CDR3 size: 10 residues. CDR1 GTSNPN and CDR2 SVGIG come from the germline V gene (reference sequence). V gave up 6 bases and J gave up 4 bases, with 7 bases separating them. The CDR3 loop reads CACGQYEQYF. The CDR3 nucleotides are TGTGCCTGTGGGCAGTACGAGCAGTACTTC.

A single count supports this clone. The gene calls are TRBV7-9 and TRBJ1-2; 11 bases are a match to TRBD1. Unmatched junction bases numbered 3, after V lost 2 bases and J lost 7 bases. The germline V gene encodes CDR1 SEHNR and CDR2 FQNEAQ (reference sequence). The CDR3 is made up of 14 amino acids. CDR3 residues: CASSLWGQGVGYTF. CDR3 coding DNA: TGTGCCAGCAGCTTATGGGGACAGGGGGTTGGCTACACCTTC.

This clone was counted between two and nine times. The V gene is TRBV18, the J gene TRBJ1-1; possibly TRBD1 for D (5 bases). The CDR3 has 13 amino acids. The germline V and J ends were trimmed by 3 bases and 5 bases, with 10 bases remaining between them. Germline CDR1 is KGHSH and CDR2 is LQKENI. CDR3 DNA: TGTGCCAGCTCACCGGACCAGGGAACTGAAGCTTTCTTT. This encodes CASSPDQGTEAFF. Full variable domain (outside the CDR3, taken from reference TRBV18 and TRBJ1-1): NAGVMQNPRHLVRRRGQEARLRCSPMKGHSHVYWYRQLPEEGLKFMVYLQKENIIDESGMPKERFSAEFPKEGPSILRIQQVVRGDSAAYFCASSPDQGTEAFFGQGTRLTVV.

V usage is TRBV28 and J usage is TRBJ1-2; tentative D call: TRBD1 (5 bases). Trimming removed 3 bases from V and 4 bases from J, with 18 bases in between. The CDR3 extends over 16 amino acids. Germline V gives CDR1 MDHEN, CDR2 SYDVKM. The CDR3 reads CASSLGWGVSSYGYTF. As DNA, the CDR3 is TGTGCCAGCAGTTTGGGGTGGGGGGTTTCGAGCTATGGCTACACCTTC.

Here the CDR3 DNA reads TGTGCCAGCAGCCTTCTAGCTTCTCCTAGCACAGATACGCAGTATTTT. As protein: CASSLLASPSTDTQYF. The chain is built from TRBV7-8 and TRBJ2-3; D might be TRBD2 (5 bases). The germline V gene encodes CDR1 SGHVS and CDR2 FQNEAQ. CDR3 length: 16 amino acids. V was cut by 5 bases and J by 0 bases, with 15 bases left in between.

The gene calls are TRBV7-3 and TRBJ1-1, with 7 bases matching TRBD1. V shed 5 bases, J shed 4 bases, and the junction held 4 bases outside the gene matches. There are 13 residues in the CDR3. Germline CDR1 and CDR2: SGHTA and FQGTGA. The CDR3 DNA is TGTGCCAGCAGCCCACAGGGGCCCACTGAAGCTTTCTTT. This sequence encodes CASSPQGPTEAFF.

This clone appeared once. In DNA form, the CDR3 reads TGCGCCAGCAGTGAGTCTTGGGGGGCCTACAATGAGCAGTTCTTC. This codes for CASSESWGAYNEQFF. The V and J genes are TRBV10-2 and TRBJ2-1; D may be TRBD2 (6 bases). CDR1 and CDR2 (germline): WSHSY, SAAADI. The CDR3 spans 15 residues. V was clipped by 0 bases and J by 2 bases, with 8 bases between them.

This clone came up once. The rearrangement links TRBV6-5 to TRBJ1-1; the D gene is possibly TRBD1 (5 bases). The germline CDR1 and CDR2 sequences are MNHEY and SVGAGI. Deletions cut 2 bases from V and 4 bases from J, with 8 bases between. The CDR3 is 13 amino acids. The chain's CDR3 is CASSYEGITEAFF. The CDR3 nucleotides read TGTGCCAGCAGTTACGAGGGGATCACTGAAGCTTTCTTT.

V is TRBV7-2 and J is TRBJ2-7, with 7 bases matching TRBD2. CDR3 length: 15 amino acids. V shed 5 bases, J shed 0 bases, and the junction held 7 bases outside the gene matches. The germline V gene encodes CDR1 SGHTA and CDR2 FQGNSA. The CDR3 region has the DNA TGTGCCAGCAGCCCCCTAGCGGTGAGCTCCTACGAGCAGTACTTC. Amino acid sequence: CASSPLAVSSYEQYF. Based on the CDR3 plus reference TRBV7-2 and TRBJ2-7, the full variable domain is GAGVSQSPSNKVTEKGKDVELRCDPISGHTALYWYRQSLGQGLEFLIYFQGNSAPDKSGLPSDRFSAERTGGSVSTLTIQRTQQEDSAVYLCASSPLAVSSYEQYFGPGTRLTVT.

A single count supports this clone. The chain recombines TRBV28 with TRBJ2-1, with D uncertain. The CDR3 covers 18 residues. V lost 2 bases and J lost 4, with 21 bases in between. Germline V gives CDR1 MDHEN, CDR2 SYDVKM. The CDR3 DNA reads TGTGCCAGCAGTTTACCCCTTAGCTCCCTCGAGATATACAATGAGCAGTTCTTC. Protein product: CASSLPLSSLEIYNEQFF.

This rearrangement joins TRBV25-1 to TRBJ2-7, with D possibly being TRBD1 or TRBD2 (5 bases each). The CDR3 length is 12 residues. Germline assignment: CDR1 MGHDK and CDR2 SYGVNS. V shed 8 bases and J shed 3 bases, with 11 bases lying between them. The CDR3 bases are TGTGCCAGCCAAACTGGGGGCTACGAGCAGTACTTC. This encodes CASQTGGYEQYF.

The J gene is TRBJ1-6, the V gene TRBV2; D is perhaps TRBD1 (6 bases). CDR1 and CDR2 (germline): SNHLY, FYNNEI. The CDR3 loop spans 14 amino acids. Trimming removed 7 bases at V and 7 bases at J, with 14 bases between. Written as DNA, the CDR3 is TGTGCCAGCATTAGAACAGGGATGAATTCACCCCTCCACTTT. The encoded protein is CASIRTGMNSPLHF.

The rearrangement uses TRBV7-6 and TRBJ2-1; D may be TRBD2 (6 bases). The germline gives CDR1 SGHVS, CDR2 FNYEAQ. With 0 bases removed from V and 0 bases from J, the gap between germline ends came to 12 bases. CDR3 length: 17 residues. In nucleotides, the CDR3 is TGTGCCAGCAGCTTAGCGGGGGGTTCAAGCTCCTACAATGAGCAGTTCTTC. Translating it yields CASSLAGGSSSYNEQFF. The variable domain in full, completed from reference TRBV7-6 and TRBJ2-1, reads GAGVSQSPRYKVTKRGQDVALRCDPISGHVSLYWYRQALGQGPEFLTYFNYEAQQDKSGLPNDRFSAERPEGSISTLTIQRTEQRDSAMYRCASSLAGGSSSYNEQFFGPGTRLTVL.

There are a few counts of this clone. The CDR3 spells CATADRVNQPQHF. The CDR3 DNA reads TGTGCCACCGCGGACAGGGTAAATCAGCCCCAGCATTTT. The chain combines TRBV15 with TRBJ1-5; the match to TRBD1 covers 8 bases. The trim removed 8 bases at V and 4 bases at J, leaving 4 bases unmatched. This CDR3 region has 13 residues. Germline V lookup: CDR1 LNHNV, CDR2 YYDKDF (reference sequence). Full variable domain (outside the CDR3, taken from reference TRBV15 and TRBJ1-5): DAMVIQNPRYQVTQFGKPVTLSCSQTLNHNVMYWYQQKSSQAPKLLFHYYDKDFNNEADTPDNFQSRRPNTSFCFLDIRSPGLGDTAMYLCATADRVNQPQHFGDGTRLSIL.

The chain carries TRBV10-2 and TRBJ1-2; D is perhaps TRBD1 (6 bases). Trimming removed 6 bases from V and 0 bases from J, with 11 bases in between. The germline V gene has CDR1 WSHSY and CDR2 SAAADI. The CDR3 contains 14 residues. The CDR3 spells CASSRDRSNYGYTF. DNA for the CDR3: TGCGCCAGCAGCCGAGACAGGTCTAACTATGGCTACACCTTC.

The V gene is TRBV11-3, the J gene TRBJ2-1; D call uncertain. The CDR3 has 12 amino acids. Germline V gene sequence: CDR1 SGHNT, CDR2 YENEEA. Between the trimmed V and J ends, which lost 4 bases and 4 bases, there was a span of 5 bases. The CDR3 sequence: CASSSLYNEQFF. In nucleotides, the CDR3 is TGTGCCAGCAGCTCCCTGTACAATGAGCAGTTCTTC.

The gene calls are TRBV5-1 and TRBJ2-7; TRBD2 agrees at 10 bases. CDR3 size: 16 residues. The germline gives CDR1 SGHRS, CDR2 YFSETQ. V shed 4 bases and J 0 bases; nucleotides not matched to a gene: 7. CDR3 residues: CASSTRPSGSSYEQYF. Here the CDR3 DNA reads TGCGCCAGCAGCACGAGGCCTAGCGGGAGCTCCTACGAGCAGTACTTC.

This clone was detected only a few times. The chain couples TRBV6-5 to TRBJ2-7; possible D gene TRBD1, 6 bases. The V end was cut by 6 bases, the J end by 5 bases, with 14 bases between. Germline V gene lookup returns CDR1 MNHEY and CDR2 SVGAGI. The CDR3 covers 13 residues. CDR3 DNA: TGTGCCAGCAGGGTGGACAGAAATAACGAGCAGTACTTC. Encoded protein: CASRVDRNNEQYF.

The rearrangement links TRBV28 to TRBJ2-3, with D uncertain. CDR1 MDHEN and CDR2 SYDVKM come from the germline V gene. V was clipped by 2 bases and J by 6 bases, with 9 bases between them. CDR3 size: 13 residues. The CDR3 coding sequence is TGTGCCAGCAGTTTAGGCCAGGCGGATACGCAGTATTTT. Its translation: CASSLGQADTQYF.

The table lists this clone with a few counts. The chain employs TRBV4-2 and TRBJ1-1; D remains ambiguous. The CDR3 has 14 residues. Deletions cut 4 bases from V and 0 bases from J, with 9 bases between. Germline loops: CDR1 LGHNA, CDR2 YNFKEQ. CDR3 nucleotide sequence: TGTGCCAGCAGCCTCACCGAGTTGAACACTGAAGCTTTCTTT. Protein: CASSLTELNTEAFF.

The V call is TRBV7-2, the J call TRBJ1-5, with D perhaps matching TRBD1 (6 bases). The germline V gene encodes CDR1 SGHTA and CDR2 FQGNSA. V was trimmed by 1 base and J by 3 bases, leaving 10 bases between them. The CDR3 is made up of 15 amino acids. CDR3 sequence (DNA): TGTGCCAGCAGCTTAGGACAGGTACCCAATCAGCCCCAGCATTTT. As protein: CASSLGQVPNQPQHF.

The chain has TRBV4-1 and TRBJ2-7; 11 nucleotides agree with TRBD2. CDR1 and CDR2 from the germline V gene are MGHRA and YSYEKL. This CDR3 has 16 residues. Trimming took 1 base from V and 7 from J; bases not matched to a gene: 9. The DNA for the CDR3 is TGCGCCAGCAGCCAAGTTTTGCTAGCGGGAGGTGGGGAGCAGTACTTC. Protein product: CASSQVLLAGGGEQYF.